This TCR beta chain was profiled in a study of identical twins. Findings of the study overall: Carriage of fewer insertions was seen in abundant cord blood beta clonotypes, whereas memory repertoires showed none.

Healthy Caucasians were all of the donors. Concerning this clonotype: Antigen: not known.

Each CDR3 protein gets one entry after TCRdb re-called the 5' RACE reads with MiXCR. The sample lists roughly 500,000 distinct CDR3 sequences, 20% to 25% occurring once. J gave up 15 bases and V 2 bases, and 8 bases lay outside the gene matches. The CDR3 has 12 residues. Germline-derived CDR1 and CDR2 are SGHRS and YFSETQ. Another study also made use of these data, one on T cells expressing NK-cell markers. This second study says: In a group of about 6 donors, dominant NKG2C+ clonotypes represented roughly 1.0-7.5% of CD8+ T cells.

The clonotype was recovered from a young woman in good health. The material sequenced was CD4+ T cells sorted from blood. The chain is built from TRBV5-1 and TRBJ2-1; 7 nucleotides agree with TRBD1. Here the CDR3 DNA reads TGCGCCAGCAGCTTTGATGCGACAGGGAGGTTCTTC. Its translation is CASSFDATGRFF.